These T cell receptor beta chains were read from a single sample in a study of T cells in Graves' hyperthyroidism and ophthalmopathy. In TCRdb, the multiplex PCR reads were re-called with MiXCR into one record per CDR3 protein. In the table there are around 260,000 distinct CDR3 sequences, less than 30% of which are singletons. The sequencing sample was made of blood. Receptor source: a man aged 35-49 years with Graves' hyperthyroidism that later progressed to Graves' ophthalmopathy. Each CDR3 is given with its conserved first and last residue. The D gene is left open where the match is weak. Only part of the rows carry a size: once, few, many, or a class if the clone is expanded.

>TRBV7-8|-|TRBJ2-5|many
TGTGCCAGCAGCCGAGAGCTCCGCCAAGAGACCCAGTACTTC
CASSRELRQETQYF
>TRBV6-1|-|TRBJ2-5|-
TGTGCCAGCAGTGAAAAGGGGTATGGGACCCAGTACTTC
CASSEKGYGTQYF
>TRBV19|TRBD1|TRBJ1-5|many
TGTGCCAGTAGTACAAAAATCGGGACAGGATTTTATCCCCAGCATTTT
CASSTKIGTGFYPQHF
>TRBV15|-|TRBJ2-4|-
TGTGCCACCAGCAGAGTCGGGACCAAAAACATTCAGTACTTC
CATSRVGTKNIQYF
>TRBV24-1|TRBD1|TRBJ2-7|many
TGTGCCACCAGCGACAGGGGAAGCTCCTACGAGCAGTACTTC
CATSDRGSSYEQYF
>TRBV7-3|-|TRBJ2-7|few
TGTGCCAGCAGCTTAAGTAGCGCCTCCTACGAGCAGTACTTC
CASSLSSASYEQYF
>TRBV12-3/TRBV12-4|-|TRBJ2-5|-
TGTGCCAGCAGTTTCGATGGGACCCAGTACTTC
CASSFDGTQYF
>TRBV7-2|-|TRBJ2-5|few
TGTGCCAGCAGCTTAGGTCCTGGCTTAGAGACCCAGTACTTC
CASSLGPGLETQYF
>TRBV20-1|-|TRBJ2-2|-
TGCAGTGCTAGAGGGCCGACTAGAACGAACACCGGGGAGCTGTTTTTT
CSARGPTRTNTGELFF
>TRBV20-1|-|TRBJ1-5|many
TGCAGTGCTAGACCAGTGGGCAGGGGAAGGGGTCAGCCCCAGCATTTT
CSARPVGRGRGQPQHF
>TRBV28|-|TRBJ1-3|many
TGTGCCAGCAGCCCAGTCAGGATGAGTCGCAACACCATATATTTT
CASSPVRMSRNTIYF
>TRBV4-3|TRBD1|TRBJ1-2|once
TGCGCCAGCAGCCAAGGACAGGGGGCCTATGGCTACACCTTC
CASSQGQGAYGYTF
>TRBV6-5|-|TRBJ1-1|many
TGTGCCAGCACCCCCGGGGGGGGGGAGGTGTACACTGAAGCTTTCTTT
CASTPGGGEVYTEAFF
>TRBV20-1|-|TRBJ2-5|-
TGCAGTGCTAGTAATCCACTCGGGACCCAGTACTTC
CSASNPLGTQYF
>TRBV7-2|-|TRBJ2-5|-
TGTGCCAGCAGCACCACTAGGGACGAGACCCAGTACTTC
CASSTTRDETQYF
>TRBV9|TRBD1|TRBJ2-5|many
TGTGCCAGCAGCAAAGGGACAGGGGGCTTCCGAGAGACCCAGTACTTC
CASSKGTGGFRETQYF
>TRBV7-2|TRBD1|TRBJ2-7|many
TGTGCCAGCAGCTTAGATGGGACAGTCCGCCGGCAGTACTTC
CASSLDGTVRRQYF
>TRBV19|-|TRBJ2-7|many
TGTGCCAGTAGTAGCCTCCTCCGGCGAGCCTACGAGCAGTACTTC
CASSSLLRRAYEQYF
>TRBV12-5|TRBD2|TRBJ2-2|-
TGTGCTAGTGGTTTGGGGCTAGCGGGAGGTTCAACCGGGGAGCTGTTTTTT
CASGLGLAGGSTGELFF
>TRBV12-3/TRBV12-4|TRBD1|TRBJ1-2|many
TGTGCCAGCAGTACTTCAGGGGGCGCTCGGTATGGCTACACCTTC
CASSTSGGARYGYTF
>TRBV9|-|TRBJ2-7|many
TGTGCCAGCAGCGTAGCATCCAACTACTACTACGAGCAGTACTTC
CASSVASNYYYEQYF
>TRBV19|-|TRBJ1-5|many
TGTGCCAGTAGTATAGATAGGAGTCAGCCCCAGCATTTT
CASSIDRSQPQHF
>TRBV19|-|TRBJ1-5|many
TGTGCCAGTAGTAGGGCATTGAGAGAGCCCCAGCATTTT
CASSRALREPQHF
>TRBV28|TRBD1|TRBJ2-5|many
TGTGCCAGAAGAGACAGGGTTTGTCCAGAGACCCAGTACTTC
CARRDRVCPETQYF
>TRBV12-3/TRBV12-4|TRBD1|TRBJ2-7|-
TGTGCCAGTAGTATAGGGACAGTGTCCTACGAGCAGTACTTC
CASSIGTVSYEQYF
>TRBV5-1|-|TRBJ1-2|many
TGCGCCAGCAGCTTGGACCAGGAGATCTATGGCTACACCTTC
CASSLDQEIYGYTF
>TRBV24-1|-|TRBJ2-7|few
TGTGCCACCAGTGATGGACGGTACGAGCAGTACTTC
CATSDGRYEQYF
>TRBV9|-|TRBJ2-5|once
TGTGCCAGCAGCGCCTGGACTAAAGAGACCCAGTACTTC
CASSAWTKETQYF
>TRBV12-3/TRBV12-4|TRBD1|TRBJ1-2|-
TGTGCCAGCAGTGTCGGGACAGGGATTGGGAGCTACACCTTC
CASSVGTGIGSYTF
>TRBV19|TRBD2|TRBJ2-5|many
TGTGCCAGTAGTATAGGTAGCGGGGTGGGAGAGACCCAGTACTTC
CASSIGSGVGETQYF
>TRBV18|-|TRBJ2-7|few
TGTGCCAGCTCAATGGGACAAATCTACGAGCAGTACTTC
CASSMGQIYEQYF
>TRBV11-2|-|TRBJ1-2|-
TGTGCCAGTCAGGCAGGGGCCAACTATGGCTACACCTTC
CASQAGANYGYTF
>TRBV27|TRBD1|TRBJ1-2|-
TGTGCCAGCAGTTCTACTCAGGGGGCCTATGGCTACACCTTC
CASSSTQGAYGYTF
>TRBV3-1|-|TRBJ2-5|few
TGTGCCAGCAGCCAGGTACAGGGAGGGGAAGAGACCCAGTACTTC
CASSQVQGGEETQYF
>TRBV25-1|-|TRBJ1-2|-
TGTGCCAGCAGTGAATTGGGAGGACTCTATGGCTACACCTTC
CASSELGGLYGYTF
>TRBV20-1|-|TRBJ2-4|many
TGCAGTGCTAGAGACCCACAAGCCGTCAAAAACATTCAGTACTTC
CSARDPQAVKNIQYF
>TRBV30|-|TRBJ2-7|-
TGTGCCTTACACGACGGTCGTCTTCCTTACTTC
CALHDGRLPYF
>TRBV30|-|TRBJ1-3|many
TGTGCCTGGACACCTGGAAACACCATATATTTT
CAWTPGNTIYF
>TRBV28|TRBD1|TRBJ2-5|many
TGTGCCAGCAGTATCGACAGGGGAGGAGAGACCCAGTACTTC
CASSIDRGGETQYF
>TRBV15|TRBD1|TRBJ1-1|-
TGTGCCACCAGCACCCCGGGACAGTACACTGAAGCTTTCTTT
CATSTPGQYTEAFF
>TRBV2|TRBD1|TRBJ2-7|many
TGTGCCAGCACCCGTTCGGGACAGTACGAGCAGTACTTC
CASTRSGQYEQYF
>TRBV11-2|-|TRBJ2-7|-
TGTGCCAGCGAGGGGGTGGGGGGGCGCGGCTACGAGCAGTACTTC
CASEGVGGRGYEQYF
>TRBV25-1|-|TRBJ2-4|-
TGTGCCAGCAGTGAAGGAGGCGAAAACATTCAGTACTTC
CASSEGGENIQYF
>TRBV11-1|-|TRBJ1-5|-
TGTGCCAGCAGCTACTCGGCCACCGGGGGCAATCAGCCCCAGCATTTT
CASSYSATGGNQPQHF
>TRBV6-5|-|TRBJ1-1|-
TGTGCCAGCAGTTACTCGGGCAGGGCTGGAACTTTCTTT
CASSYSGRAGTFF
>TRBV2|TRBD1|TRBJ2-7|-
TGTGCCATCAGCGGACAGGGATCCTACGAGCAGTACTTC
CAISGQGSYEQYF